The T cell receptor beta chain under discussion was sequenced for a study of T cell responses to AZD1222 COVID-19 vaccine. The study's findings and limits: The span of vaccine-associated CD4 TCRs extended across spike, with dominance at 160-218 and 743-854.

A note on this clone: What it binds is unknown.

Second-dose timings of about 4 or about 12 weeks were pooled. J was trimmed by 8 bases and V by 3 bases; bases with no gene match: 9. Germline CDR1 is SGHNT and CDR2 is YYREEE (reference sequence). CDR3 length: 14 amino acids. Libraries were prepared by immunoSEQ multiplex PCR; TCRdb keeps only in-frame clonotypes and omits some of them. The table shows 70,000 to 95,000 clones, with about nine tenths occurring only once. This sequence originates from an adult who received the AZD1222 COVID-19 vaccine. This chain uses TRBV5-4 with TRBJ1-2, with TRBD1 matching 8 bases. Material: peripheral blood, obtained 28 days after the second AZD1222 dose. CDR3 coding DNA: TGTGCCAGCAGCTCTGGACAGGGTGTTCGGGGCTACACCTTC. Protein sequence: CASSSGQGVRGYTF.